This T cell receptor (beta chain) came from a study of cytomegalovirus exposure and HLA in healthy donors. For the study at large: One earlier analysis, a look at around 170 million T cells, found some 100 million unique TCR beta sequences.

A multiplex PCR was run with 60 Vbeta primers and 13 Jbeta primers. Libraries were prepared by immunoSEQ multiplex PCR; TCRdb keeps only in-frame clonotypes and omits some of them. The data show about 170,000 clones, with approximately 81% seen just once and about 2.4% held by the top ten. This CDR3 spans 13 amino acids. The count of this clone is one. The target antigen is unknown. Study-level results: Upon later analysis, HLA-associated TCR beta chains proved more clonally expanded than other, equally common chains. Researchers catalogued over 150 TCR beta chains as cytomegalovirus-associated.

The chain uses TRBV21-1 and TRBJ1-2; TRBD1, the table's D call, lacks a check against the DNA. TRBV21-1 is a pseudogene. The TCR comes from a male donor in good health and CMV-seronegative. The sequencing sample was made of PBMCs. The DNA for the CDR3 is TGTGCCAGCAGGCAGGGGGTGGTCTATGGCTACACCTTC. It encodes CASRQGVVYGYTF.